This T cell receptor (beta chain) stems from a study of blood T cell repertoires in COVID-19. Looking at the study overall: Donors in the United States, Italy and Spain gave samples during acute or convalescent COVID-19. Sources were T cells, B-cell-depleted T cells, or PBMCs; the material itself was cDNA or gDNA.

In the original workflow: Estimation of nucleated cell counts was performed using reference gene primer amplification. Sequencing used immunoSEQ multiplex PCR; TCRdb keeps in-frame clones, though not all of them. V and J calls and clone size are those listed in that table; D and trimming were worked out from the DNA. The sample holds 95,000 to 150,000 clones, approximately 80% seen once. V lost 3 bases and J 4 bases, leaving 12 bases between the germline ends. The CDR3 is 15 residues long. In germline, CDR1 is MNHNS, CDR2 SASEGT. The rearrangement joins TRBV6-1 to TRBJ1-4; TRBD1 is a possible D gene (6 bases). Sequencing used peripheral blood. This TCR came from a human donor in a cohort sampled during active COVID-19. The CDR3 spells CASSDTGTRNEKLFF. The CDR3 DNA follows: TGTGCCAGCAGTGACACAGGGACCCGTAATGAAAAACTGTTTTTT.